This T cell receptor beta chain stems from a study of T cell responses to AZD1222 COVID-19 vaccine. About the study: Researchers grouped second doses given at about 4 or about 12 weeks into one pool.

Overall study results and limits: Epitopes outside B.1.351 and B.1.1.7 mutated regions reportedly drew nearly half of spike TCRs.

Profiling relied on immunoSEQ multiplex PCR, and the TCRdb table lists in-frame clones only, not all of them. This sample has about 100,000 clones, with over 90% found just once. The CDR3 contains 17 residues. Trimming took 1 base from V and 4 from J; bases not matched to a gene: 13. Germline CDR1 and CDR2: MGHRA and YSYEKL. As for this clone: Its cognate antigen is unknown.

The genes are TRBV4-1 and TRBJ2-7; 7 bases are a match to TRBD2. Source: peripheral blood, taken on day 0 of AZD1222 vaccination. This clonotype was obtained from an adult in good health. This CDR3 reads CASSQVASGTSSYEQYF. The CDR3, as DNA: TGCGCCAGCAGCCAAGTAGCAAGCGGGACGAGCAGTTACGAGCAGTACTTC.